This T cell receptor (beta chain) was obtained from a study of control samples from healthy donors and cancer patients. Data came from immunoSEQ multiplex PCR; TCRdb stores just in-frame clones and leaves some out. The sample has some 70,000 clones; more than 80% are singletons. Germline V lookup: CDR1 MDHEN, CDR2 SYDVKM. CDR3 size: 14 residues. After removal of 2 bases from V and 6 bases from J, the junction contained 6 bases not matched to a gene. The origin of this receptor is a man in his 60s in good health. The V call is TRBV28, the J call TRBJ2-7; 8 positions match TRBD2. The sample was blood. The CDR3 loop reads CASSLSGTRGEQYF. The CDR3 DNA follows: TGTGCCAGCAGTTTAAGTGGGACTAGAGGCGAGCAGTACTTC.